This entry describes one T cell receptor beta chain. Its specificity is not known. Because the CDR3 is missing its conserved closing phenylalanine or tryptophan, this is likely a read error. This sample was included in a study of blood T cells in healthy people across ages. Using a J-beta primer mix together with a sample-barcoded 5' primer, a second PCR was run for roughly 6 to 12 cycles. One entry per CDR3 protein results from TCRdb running MiXCR on the 5' RACE reads. The data contain 750,000 to 950,000 distinct CDR3 sequences, about 28% of them seen just once; the ten biggest clones take up roughly a tenth. Study-level findings and limits: Among T cells, TCR beta diversity per million cells dropped roughly linearly as age rose.

CDR3 length: 12 residues. V lost 3 bases and J 7 bases, leaving 10 bases between the germline ends. The germline V gene encodes CDR1 MNHEY and CDR2 SVGAGI. The same sample was also used in a study of T cells of mothers and their children.

The sequenced material came from blood. The V gene is TRBV6-5, the J gene TRBJ2-7; no firm D call. The clonotype originates from a woman in her thirties or forties in good health. CDR3: CASSYPNNEQYL. The CDR3, as DNA: TGTGCCAGCAGTTATCCGAACAATGAGCAGTACTTA.